This T cell receptor (beta chain) emerged from a study of blood T cell repertoires in COVID-19. Study-wide context: Researchers got acute and convalescent COVID-19 samples from the United States, Italy and Spain. From T cells, B-cell-depleted T cells, or PBMCs came the material, which was cDNA or gDNA.

This clone is medium-sized within its sample. Assay used: immunoSEQ multiplex PCR; TCRdb lists only in-frame clones, some missing. The sample lists about 12,000 clones; approximately 73% were seen once. In germline, CDR1 is GTSNPN, CDR2 SVGIG (reference sequence). CDR3 length: 13 residues. V was pared by 0 bases and J by 6 bases, with 12 bases between. This TCR was sampled from a human donor in a cohort sampled during active COVID-19. This chain joins TRBV30 and TRBJ2-7; D remains unclear. Specimen: peripheral blood. This CDR3 is CAWSVNNPLEQYF. As DNA, the CDR3 is TGTGCCTGGAGTGTGAACAATCCCCTCGAGCAGTACTTC. The complete variable domain, with remaining parts taken from reference TRBV30 and TRBJ2-7, reads SQTIHQWPATLVQPVGSPLSLECTVEGTSNPNLYWYRQAAGRGLQLLFYSVGIGQISSEVPQNLSASRPQDRQFILSSKKLLLSDSGFYLCAWSVNNPLEQYFGPGTRLTVT.